This T cell receptor (beta chain) was sequenced during a study of human T cells and chemical hapten exposure. Regarding time point: patch test 1, 2 weeks after DPC sensitization. As to treatment: therapeutic diphenylcyclopropenone sensitization with weekly scalp DPC. TCRdb analysed the RACE reads with MiXCR anew, one entry per CDR3 protein. The repertoire holds around 150,000 distinct CDR3 sequences, with more than 12% as singletons. V was pared by 4 bases and J by 5 bases, with 5 bases of the junction left unmatched. The length of the CDR3 is 15 residues. CDR1 and CDR2 from the germline V gene are SGHDN and FVKESK.

Source: whole blood, taken in connection with sensitization to the hapten diphenylcyclopropenone (DPC). The receptor's source is a woman aged 25 to 39 with alopecia areata. Some clones in this sample may be carry-over from other donors' samples. This chain links TRBV14 with TRBJ2-2; 9 bases are a match to TRBD1. The CDR3 here is CASSLATGGTGELFF. The CDR3 DNA sequence: TGTGCCAGCAGCCTTGCGACAGGGGGGACCGGGGAGCTGTTTTTT.